This TCR beta chain was sequenced during a study of cytomegalovirus exposure and HLA in healthy donors. The germline V gene has CDR1 MNHNS and CDR2 SASEGT. The CDR3 sequence is 14 residues long. Deletions cut 1 base from V and 5 bases from J, with 9 bases between. Amplification used 60 Vbeta primers and 13 Jbeta primers. Authors' processing steps: Per a later analysis, the number of unique TCR beta chains was roughly 87 million, of which roughly 11 million were shared. Sequencing was performed with immunoSEQ multiplex PCR; in TCRdb, only in-frame clones are kept and a portion is missing. V and J calls and clone size are as listed in that table; D and trimming were resolved from the DNA. The sample contains about 140,000 clones, about 74% of which appear only once. Details on this clone: Its target is unknown.

The study's findings and limits: A later analysis reportedly identified an Asian-associated ancestry cluster as carrying fewer N-insertions than the 666-donor mean. In an earlier analysis, in several hundred donors, most V segments appeared productive either ~90% or ~30% of the time.

The sequencing input was PBMCs. The chain employs TRBV6-1 and TRBJ1-5; D not certain. The sequence came from a woman in her 50s in good health and CMV-seronegative. The CDR3 is CASSEVPGYQPQHF. The CDR3 coding sequence is TGTGCCAGCAGTGAAGTTCCAGGTTATCAGCCCCAGCATTTT.